Listed below are T cell receptor beta chains from one sample, sequenced in a study of response to subunit inactivated influenza vaccine. Each CDR3 protein is one row after TCRdb ran MiXCR on the RT-PCR reads. This table holds around 540,000 distinct CDR3 sequences, 12% found once. Here the sequenced sample was PBMCs from blood, taken on the day of vaccination. The receptors were sampled from a man between 50 and 59 years old who received an inactivated influenza vaccine. CDR3s include the opening cysteine and the closing phenylalanine or tryptophan. Fields, in order: D gene, J gene, CDR3 length, V gene, clone size, CDR3 protein, CDR3 DNA. A D gene is named only where the DNA matches it firmly. Only some rows state a clone size, as once, few, many or a class for expanded clones.

NA | TRBJ2-7 | 15 | TRBV6-2/TRBV6-3 | few | CASSYSQLSSYEQYF | TGTGCCAGCAGTTATTCTCAGCTGAGCTCCTACGAGCAGTACTTC
NA | TRBJ2-5 | 15 | TRBV11-2 | NA | CASRSIGDAKETQYF | TGTGCCAGCAGATCTATTGGGGACGCTAAAGAGACCCAGTACTTC
NA | TRBJ2-1 | 15 | TRBV9 | many | CASSVGIAPYNEQFF | TGTGCCAGCAGCGTAGGCATAGCCCCGTACAATGAGCAGTTCTTC
NA | TRBJ2-1 | 16 | TRBV5-1 | many | CASSLGGGVTYNEQFF | TGCGCCAGCAGCTTGGGTGGCGGGGTCACCTACAATGAGCAGTTCTTC
TRBD1 | TRBJ1-1 | 13 | TRBV7-8 | few | CASSFTGVTEAFF | TGTGCCAGCAGCTTCACAGGGGTCACTGAAGCTTTCTTT
NA | TRBJ2-1 | 14 | TRBV6-1 | NA | CASRAGSSYNEQFF | TGTGCCAGCAGAGCGGGTAGCTCCTACAATGAGCAGTTCTTC
NA | TRBJ1-4 | 12 | TRBV20-1 | NA | CSAEEGNEKLFF | TGCAGTGCTGAAGAGGGTAATGAAAAACTGTTTTTT
NA | TRBJ2-3 | 15 | TRBV4-3 | NA | CASSQDPYETDTQYF | TGCGCCAGCAGCCAAGATCCTTATGAGACAGATACGCAGTATTTT
TRBD2 | TRBJ2-7 | 14 | TRBV3-1 | few | CASSQEAGVVEQYF | TGTGCCAGCAGCCAAGAAGCGGGGGTTGTCGAGCAGTACTTC
NA | TRBJ2-7 | 16 | TRBV7-2 | NA | CASSLGVIPSVGEQYF | TGTGCCAGCAGCTTAGGAGTTATTCCTAGCGTCGGCGAGCAGTACTTC
NA | TRBJ1-4 | 14 | TRBV7-2 | NA | CASSLRRTDEKLFF | TGTGCCAGCAGCTTGAGGAGGACGGACGAAAAACTGTTTTTT